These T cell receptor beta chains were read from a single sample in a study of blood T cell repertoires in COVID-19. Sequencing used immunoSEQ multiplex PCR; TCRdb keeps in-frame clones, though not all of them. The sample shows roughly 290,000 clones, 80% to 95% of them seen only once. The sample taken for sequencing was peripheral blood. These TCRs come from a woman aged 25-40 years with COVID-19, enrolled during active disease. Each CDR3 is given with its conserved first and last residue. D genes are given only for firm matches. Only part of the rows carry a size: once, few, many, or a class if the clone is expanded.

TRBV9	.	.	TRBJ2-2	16	TGTGCCAGCAGCCCTTACAGGTCTTCGAACACCGGGGAGCTGTTTTTT	CASSPYRSSNTGELFF
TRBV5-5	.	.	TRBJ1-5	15	TGTGCCAGCAGCTTCGCGGACTATAGCAATCAGCCCCAGCATTTT	CASSFADYSNQPQHF
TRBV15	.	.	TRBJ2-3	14	TGTGCCACCAGCAGAGATTTAGGGGCAGATACGCAGTATTTT	CATSRDLGADTQYF
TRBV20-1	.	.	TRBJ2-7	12	TGCAGTGCTAGTGGGGGAGCTTACGAGCAGTACTTC	CSASGGAYEQYF
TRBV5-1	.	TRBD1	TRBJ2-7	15	TGCGCCAGCACCTACACGGGGACAGGGGCCTACGAGCAGTACTTC	CASTYTGTGAYEQYF
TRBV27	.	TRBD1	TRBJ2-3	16	TGTGCCAGCAGCCCACACAGGGGCGAGGGAACAGATACGCAGTATTTT	CASSPHRGEGTDTQYF
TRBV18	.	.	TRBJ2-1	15	TGTGCCAGCTCACTAGAACAGAGCTCCTACAATGAGCAGTTCTTC	CASSLEQSSYNEQFF
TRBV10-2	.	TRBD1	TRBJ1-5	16	TGCGCCAGCAGTGAGTCGTCGCCAGGGGGCGACCAGCCCCAGCATTTT	CASSESSPGGDQPQHF
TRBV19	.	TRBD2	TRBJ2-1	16	TGTGCCAGTAGTGCGGGGACTAGCGGGAGTAAGAATGAGCAGTTCTTC	CASSAGTSGSKNEQFF
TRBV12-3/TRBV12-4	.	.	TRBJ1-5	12	TGTGCCAGCAGTTTAGCGGTAGAGCCCCAGCATTTT	CASSLAVEPQHF
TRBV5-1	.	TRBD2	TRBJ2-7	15	TGCGCCAGCAGCTTGGCACTAGCGGGGACCTACGAGCAGTACTTC	CASSLALAGTYEQYF
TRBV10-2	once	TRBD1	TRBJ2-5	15	TGCGCCAGCAGTGAGTCCCGACAGGGGGCGGGGACCCAGTACTTC	CASSESRQGAGTQYF
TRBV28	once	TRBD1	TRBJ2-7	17	TGTGCCAGCAGGGCGACCATGGGACAGGGGAACTCCTACGAGCAGTACTTC	CASRATMGQGNSYEQYF
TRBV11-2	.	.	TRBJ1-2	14	TGTGCCAGCAGCTTAGCGTTTGAGGGTCGAGGCTACACCTTC	CASSLAFEGRGYTF
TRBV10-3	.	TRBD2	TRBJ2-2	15	TGTGCCATCAGTGAGGCGGGAGGACGGGACGGGGAGCTGTTTTTT	CAISEAGGRDGELFF
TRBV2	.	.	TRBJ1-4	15	TGTGCCAGCAGGAAGTATGGCGGTATAGGTGAAAAACTGTTTTTT	CASRKYGGIGEKLFF
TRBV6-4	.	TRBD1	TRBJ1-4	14	TGTGCCAGCAGCCAACAGGGGAGTACTGAAAAACTGTTTTTT	CASSQQGSTEKLFF
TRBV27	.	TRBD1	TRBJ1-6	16	TGTGCCAGCAGTCAGCAACAGGGGTCCTGGAATTCACCCCTCCACTTT	CASSQQQGSWNSPLHF
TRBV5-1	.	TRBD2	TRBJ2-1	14	TGCGCCAGCAGCGGATTAGCGGGAATGAATGAGCAGTTCTTC	CASSGLAGMNEQFF